This TCR beta chain was retrieved from a study of tumor-infiltrating lymphocytes in primary liver carcinoma. Study observations and caveats: Significantly greater top-250-clone fractions characterized tumors relative to blood (p = 0.039).

Germline CDR1 is SEHNR and CDR2 is FQNEAQ (reference sequence). The CDR3 is 16 amino acids. Unsorted whole blood supplied the RNA, and germline DNA was extracted too. Concerning this clonotype: Its matching antigen is unknown. The junction differs from germline at one of its ends, possibly a read error.

TCR beta cDNA was made from 500 ng total RNA with a constant-region primer. Three nested multiplex PCR rounds, a slightly modified ARM-PCR method, built the TCR beta libraries. The two initial PCR rounds, roughly 9 cycles each, used TRBV1-TRBV30 forward and C-beta reverse primers. TCRdb reprocessed the multiplex PCR reads via MiXCR and lists one record per CDR3 protein. The data hold fewer than 350,000 distinct CDR3 sequences, with 55% to 65% observed a single time. This sequence joins TRBV7-9 and TRBJ1-3; no firm D call. The clonotype originates from a man aged 35 to 55 with primary liver carcinoma and hepatitis B virus infection. Sequencing input: peripheral blood. Here the CDR3 DNA reads TGTGCCAGCAGCTTAGAGGCCTCCTCTGCCGGAAAGACCATATATTTT. Translated: CASSLEASSAGKTIYF.